The source of this T cell receptor beta chain is a study of blood T cell repertoires in COVID-19. Overall study: Acute and convalescent COVID-19 samples came from the United States, Italy and Spain.

As originally analysed: Reference gene primer amplification in the assay estimated nucleated cell counts. The repertoire was sequenced with immunoSEQ multiplex PCR; TCRdb's copy has only in-frame clones and lacks some. V and J calls and clone size are as listed in that table; D and trimming were resolved from the DNA. Here the sample spans approximately 140,000 clones, roughly 89% being singletons. Germline lookup yields CDR1 LNHDA and CDR2 SQIVND (reference sequence). V was pared by 3 bases and J by 7 bases, with 12 bases between. The CDR3 contains 13 residues. This TCR was recovered from a man aged 45 to 65 with active or convalescent COVID-19. Sequencing was performed on peripheral blood. This chain joins TRBV19 and TRBJ2-5, with D maybe TRBD1 (6 bases). Here the CDR3 DNA reads TGTGCCAGTAGTATGCAATTACAGGGGACCCAGTACTTC. Amino acids: CASSMQLQGTQYF.